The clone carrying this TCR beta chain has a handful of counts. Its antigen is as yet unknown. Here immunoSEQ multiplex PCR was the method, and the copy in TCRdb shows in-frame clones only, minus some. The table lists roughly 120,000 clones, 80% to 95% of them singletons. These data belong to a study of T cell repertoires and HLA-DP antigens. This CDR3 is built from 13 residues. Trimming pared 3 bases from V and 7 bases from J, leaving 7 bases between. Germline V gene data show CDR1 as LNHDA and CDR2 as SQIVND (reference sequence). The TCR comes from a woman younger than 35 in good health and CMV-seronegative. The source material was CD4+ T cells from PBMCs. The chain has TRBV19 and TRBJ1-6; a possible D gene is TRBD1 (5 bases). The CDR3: CASSIGANSPLHF. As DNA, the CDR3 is TGTGCCAGTAGTATCGGGGCGAATTCACCCCTCCACTTT.